This T cell receptor (beta chain) was identified in a study of T cells in Graves' hyperthyroidism and ophthalmopathy. Researchers barred patients who had uncontrolled infection, other autoimmune disease, pregnancy or lactation. This clonotype was recorded once. Its target is not known. The germline CDR1 and CDR2 sequences are KGHDR and SFDVKD. The CDR3 totals 13 residues. V was shortened by 7 bases and J by 1 base, with 7 bases between the two germline ends. Study observations and caveats: The model forecast ophthalmopathy, anticipating it by a median 6.5 months before onset. Most expanded thyroid clonotypes above 0.001 recurred in blood. Separation of ophthalmopathy from stable hyperthyroidism was achieved by a 13 V-J model.

RNA transcripts served as the template for amplifying TCR beta CDR3 regions. The primer set for the first-round RT-PCR of the TCR CDR3 was HTBI. TCRdb reanalysed the multiplex PCR reads using MiXCR and keeps one entry per CDR3 protein. The table shows 500,000 to 750,000 distinct CDR3 sequences, with about 45% occurring only once. Material: peripheral blood or thyroid tissue (not recorded which). V usage is TRBV24-1 and J usage is TRBJ1-5, with D possibly TRBD1 on 6 matching bases. This TCR was recovered from a woman aged 18-30 years with Graves' hyperthyroidism. CDR3 sequence (DNA): TGTGCCACCAGAGGGGGGAGCAATCAGCCCCAGCATTTT. This codes for CATRGGSNQPQHF.